These 12 T cell receptor beta chains were all obtained from the same sample, sequenced in a study of cytomegalovirus exposure and HLA in healthy donors. Use of 60 Vbeta and 13 Jbeta primers characterized the PCR. Generated by immunoSEQ multiplex PCR, the TCRdb table keeps only in-frame clones and is missing some. The profile shows 200,000 or so clones, 80% to 85% of them singletons. The sample taken for sequencing was PBMCs. These TCRs come from a boy aged 2 to 10 in good health and CMV-seronegative.

The V call is TRBV5-4, the J call TRBJ2-2; 8 nucleotides agree with TRBD2. Germline lookup yields CDR1 SGHNT and CDR2 YYREEE (reference sequence). This CDR3 is built from 16 residues. The ends lost 3 bases at V and 0 bases at J; junction bases unmatched: 4. CDR3 amino acids: CASSYRLATNTGELFF. Written as DNA, the CDR3 is TGTGCCAGCAGCTACCGACTAGCGACGAACACCGGGGAGCTGTTTTTT.

The rearrangement links TRBV5-1 to TRBJ1-4, with TRBD1 matching 8 bases. The germline gives CDR1 SGHRS, CDR2 YFSETQ. Trimming took 1 base from V and 5 from J; bases not matched to a gene: 7. The CDR3 contains 16 residues. The CDR3 protein is CASSLTPQGGNEKLFF. CDR3 DNA sequence: TGCGCCAGCAGCTTGACCCCACAGGGGGGCAATGAAAAACTGTTTTTT.

J is TRBJ1-5 and V is TRBV10-3; 7 bases agree with TRBD1. V gave up 2 bases and J gave up 2 bases; unmatched junction bases: 0. Germline lookup yields CDR1 ENHRY and CDR2 SYGVKD. The CDR3 is 14 amino acids. The CDR3 DNA reads as TGTGCCATCAGTGAGGACAGGGGCAATCAGCCCCAGCATTTT. This sequence encodes CAISEDRGNQPQHF.

This clone was counted a single time. This sequence joins TRBV5-4 and TRBJ2-7; TRBD2 is a possible D gene (6 bases). The V end lost 4 bases, the J end lost 2 bases, and 16 bases lay between the germline ends. CDR1 and CDR2 (germline): SGHNT, YYREEE (reference sequence). This CDR3 is 15 amino acids long. CDR3 nucleotides: TGTGCCAGCAGCCCCTGGGACTTGAACGCCTACGAGCAGTACTTC. Residues: CASSPWDLNAYEQYF.

This chain links TRBV11-2 with TRBJ2-7; D may be TRBD2 (6 bases). Germline CDR1 is SGHAT and CDR2 is FQNNGV. Trimming stripped 4 bases from V and 7 bases from J, with 11 bases between. The CDR3 is made up of 12 amino acids. CDR3 protein: CASSWDSGEQYF. The CDR3 nucleotides read TGTGCCAGCAGCTGGGACTCGGGGGAGCAGTACTTC.

The rearrangement uses TRBV7-6 and TRBJ2-2; maybe TRBD1 (5 bases). V shed 2 bases and J shed 7 bases, with 8 bases lying between them. The CDR3 runs to 13 residues. CDR1 and CDR2 from the germline V gene are SGHVS and FNYEAQ. CDR3 in DNA: TGTGCCAGCAGCTTATCAGGGATCGGGGAGCTGTTTTTT. Its translation is CASSLSGIGELFF. The full variable domain, in which reference TRBV7-6 and TRBJ2-2 provide the parts outside the CDR3, is GAGVSQSPRYKVTKRGQDVALRCDPISGHVSLYWYRQALGQGPEFLTYFNYEAQQDKSGLPNDRFSAERPEGSISTLTIQRTEQRDSAMYRCASSLSGIGELFFGEGSRLTVL.

This chain joins TRBV6-6 and TRBJ1-2; 10 bases are a match to TRBD1. The CDR3 is 15 amino acids. Trimming removed 4 bases from V and 8 bases from J; junction bases left unmatched: 10. Germline CDR1 is MNHNY and CDR2 is SVGAGI (reference sequence). In nucleotides, the CDR3 is TGTGCCAGCAGTTTCCCCGAGGAGGGACAGGGGGGCTACACCTTC. It encodes CASSFPEEGQGGYTF.

V usage is TRBV4-1 and J usage is TRBJ2-1; no definite D call. CDR3 length: 15 amino acids. Germline values: CDR1 MGHRA, CDR2 YSYEKL. V was pared by 5 bases and J by 0 bases, with 11 bases between. For the CDR3, the DNA is TGCGCCAGCAGCTCCGTCCCCAGCTCCTACAATGAGCAGTTCTTC. Its protein product is CASSSVPSSYNEQFF.

The genes are TRBV5-6 and TRBJ1-2; unclear D gene. Germline V CDR1 and CDR2: SGHDT, YYEEEE. V lost 3 bases, J lost 0 bases, and 6 bases lay in between. The CDR3 covers 13 residues. CDR3 DNA sequence: TGTGCCAGCAGCTCCACTACTAACTATGGCTACACCTTC. It encodes CASSSTTNYGYTF.

V usage is TRBV11-3 and J usage is TRBJ1-1; D gene uncertain. Germline lookup yields CDR1 SGHNT and CDR2 YENEEA. The CDR3 spans 13 residues. The germline V and J ends were trimmed by 3 bases and 1 base, with 6 bases remaining between them. Here the CDR3 reads CASSLLGNTEAFF. CDR3 DNA: TGTGCCAGCAGCTTGCTCGGGAACACTGAAGCTTTCTTT.

The J gene is TRBJ2-1, the V gene TRBV7-2, with D hard to call. The V gene's germline CDR1 is SGHTA and CDR2 FQGNSA. This CDR3 region has 14 residues. The germline V and J ends were trimmed by 3 bases and 0 bases, with 6 bases remaining between them. The CDR3 is CASSFLRSYNEQFF. The CDR3, as DNA: TGTGCCAGCAGCTTCCTTCGCTCCTACAATGAGCAGTTCTTC.

This chain uses TRBV7-2 with TRBJ2-7, with TRBD2 matching over 10 bases. Trimming at V came to 1 base and at J to 7 bases, leaving 10 bases not matched to a gene. Germline V gene data show CDR1 as SGHTA and CDR2 as FQGNSA. This CDR3 has 16 amino acids. CDR3 residues: CASSLGREREGGEQYF. In DNA form, the CDR3 reads TGTGCCAGCAGCTTAGGCCGTGAGCGGGAGGGCGGGGAGCAGTACTTC.